The clone carrying this T cell receptor beta chain was recorded only once. Combining a sample-barcoded 5' primer with a J-beta primer mix, a second PCR ran for roughly 7 to 12 cycles. TCRdb reprocessed the 5' RACE reads via MiXCR and lists one record per CDR3 protein. Among hundreds of thousands of distinct CDR3 sequences listed, over 20% were seen once. The record originates from a study of blood T cells in healthy people across ages. With 3 bases clipped from V and 5 bases from J, the junction kept 7 bases outside the gene matches. Germline lookup yields CDR1 DFQATT and CDR2 SNEGSKA (reference sequence). CDR3 size: 14 residues.

V is TRBV20-1 and J is TRBJ2-1, with 7 bases lining up with TRBD2. Sequencing input: blood. This TCR was sampled from a man aged 70 or older in good health. CDR3 loop: CSASLGRVDNEQFF. In nucleotides, the CDR3 is TGCAGTGCTAGCCTGGGGAGGGTTGACAATGAGCAGTTCTTC.